This TCR beta chain was recorded in a study of blood T cell repertoires in COVID-19. Study details: Donors in the United States, Italy and Spain gave samples during acute or convalescent COVID-19. Sources were T cells, B-cell-depleted T cells, or PBMCs; the material itself was cDNA or gDNA.

Per the study methods: From reference gene primer amplification, estimates of nucleated cell counts were derived. The data were produced by immunoSEQ multiplex PCR, yet TCRdb's version contains in-frame clones alone and is incomplete. The V and J calls and clone size were taken over from that table, and D and trimming were inferred from the DNA. Found here are 150,000 to 200,000 clones, around four fifths of them singletons; the top ten hold about 3%. The trim removed 6 bases at V and 0 bases at J, leaving 6 bases unmatched. This CDR3 has 15 amino acids. Germline V gives CDR1 LNHDA, CDR2 SQIVND (reference sequence).

The gene calls are TRBV19 and TRBJ1-1; 8 bases fit TRBD1. The receptor's source is a man between 65 and 79 years old with acute or convalescent COVID-19. The sample was peripheral blood. CDR3 nucleotide sequence: TGTGCCAGTAGCGCGGGACAGGCCATGAACACTGAAGCTTTCTTT. It specifies CASSAGQAMNTEAFF.